Listed below are T cell receptor beta chains from one sample, sequenced in a study of blood T cell repertoires in COVID-19. Sequenced by immunoSEQ multiplex PCR; TCRdb stores in-frame clones only, minus some. The sample records about 94,000 clones, 70% to 80% being singletons. The source material was peripheral blood. These receptors all stem from a human donor in a cohort sampled during active COVID-19. The conserved cysteine and the conserved F or W are not part of the CDR3 here. The order of the fields is V gene, clone size, J gene, CDR3 protein. Clone sizes are given selectively: once, few, many, or a class where the clone is expanded.

V: TRBV28; size: -; J: TRBJ1-5; CDR3: ASSLGQGYQPQH
V: TRBV19; size: -; J: TRBJ1-6; CDR3: ASNSYGGQGVQPLH
V: TRBV29-1; size: -; J: TRBJ2-3; CDR3: SVAYGGGTDTQY
V: TRBV3-1/TRBV3-2; size: -; J: TRBJ1-2; CDR3: ASSQDAAGKT
V: TRBV27; size: -; J: TRBJ1-2; CDR3: ASKNTGGGGYGYT
V: TRBV5-1; size: -; J: TRBJ2-2; CDR3: ASSLAGVSGGELF
V: TRBV5-4; size: -; J: TRBJ1-1; CDR3: ASSSPGQGARSTEAF
V: TRBV27; size: -; J: TRBJ2-2; CDR3: ASSFSRLAGQNTGELF
V: TRBV9; size: few; J: TRBJ2-1; CDR3: ASSVGQGTYNEQF
V: TRBV7-3; size: once; J: TRBJ2-5; CDR3: ASSALGAGIQETQY
V: TRBV4-3; size: -; J: TRBJ2-7; CDR3: ASSQEWPVGDLTDEQY
V: TRBV4-2; size: -; J: TRBJ1-2; CDR3: ASSQDRDREAYT
V: TRBV4-1; size: -; J: TRBJ2-2; CDR3: ASRSFGTSVPGELF
V: TRBV18; size: -; J: TRBJ2-3; CDR3: ASSASSGSMTDTQY
V: TRBV5-5; size: -; J: TRBJ2-2; CDR3: ASSLGGDSWVTGELF
V: TRBV28; size: -; J: TRBJ2-7; CDR3: ASSLSQGAYEQY
V: TRBV2; size: -; J: TRBJ2-5; CDR3: ASNSQGAQETQY
V: TRBV5-1; size: -; J: TRBJ1-1; CDR3: ASSFRGNTEAF
V: TRBV15; size: -; J: TRBJ2-3; CDR3: ATSRRQSASTDTQY